This TCR beta chain was identified in a study of blood T cell repertoires in COVID-19. Study overall: Material from acute and convalescent COVID-19 was sourced from the United States, Italy and Spain. Sources were T cells, B-cell-depleted T cells, or PBMCs; the material itself was cDNA or gDNA.

Assay: immunoSEQ multiplex PCR; the TCRdb copy retains only in-frame clones and omits some. Here the sample spans under 250,000 clones, approximately 83% being singletons. CDR3 length equals 15 residues. The germline CDR1 and CDR2 sequences are SGHNT and YYREEE (reference sequence). V dropped 4 bases and J dropped 0 bases, with 14 bases sitting between them. The sequence was collected from a woman in her 40s with active or convalescent COVID-19. Sequencing input: peripheral blood. The chain links TRBV5-4 to TRBJ2-7; D may be TRBD2 (6 bases). The CDR3 region has the DNA TGTGCCAGCAGCCTGCGGGACTGGTACTCCTACGAGCAGTACTTC. Translated, it gives CASSLRDWYSYEQYF.